The source of this TCR beta chain is a study of PD-L1 blockade in urothelial cancer (dated by TCRdb to 2017 to 2019). Background on the whole study: All patients started therapy around 2014 and received atezolizumab 1,200 mg intravenously every 3 weeks. An exploratory multi-omic analysis was conducted of the somatic, immune and clinical correlates of response to PD-L1 blockade with atezolizumab in urothelial cancer. Durable clinical benefit meant progression-free survival longer than 6 months, and TCR features were also tested against progression-free and overall survival. In the same patients who had TCR sequencing, pretreatment tumors also underwent whole exome sequencing and RNA sequencing. Patients had an ECOG performance status of 0 or 1 and had received between 0 and 3 prior chemotherapy regimens. Some 30 patients had pretreatment blood TCR-seq, some 25 had at least one posttreatment blood collection, and some 25 had tumor TCR-seq. Roughly nine patients achieved durable clinical benefit and some 20 did not. Pretreatment tumor samples, along with matched peripheral blood serially collected before and after atezolizumab treatment, were subjected to TCR sequencing. Tumor samples gave a median of about 1,400 T cells and approximately 1,000 unique TCRs, with a median clonality of approximately 0.089 and T cell proportion of around 0.097. Tumors from two patients failed quality control and three patients lacked available tumor, so five were excluded from tumor TCR analyses. Twenty-five of 29 patients were males with bladder-origin urothelial cancer, and about 65% of the roughly 29 reported a prior smoking history. Findings and caveats that apply to the study as a whole: The tumor samples were FFPE and were not collected immediately before treatment, and because only one sample per patient was used, heterogeneity may have been missed. The proportion of tumor-infiltrating T lymphocytes was higher in patients with durable benefit (n of about 25, Mann-Whitney p = 0.047). At 3 weeks after the start of treatment, tumor-associated TCR clones in peripheral blood had expanded more in patients with durable benefit (n of about 21, p = 0.022). Because the sample size was small (n ≈ 27) and many exploratory analyses were performed, the results are intended to be hypothesis-generating.

Reading the germline V gene (reference sequence) gives CDR1 LNHDA and CDR2 SQIVND. CDR3 length: 13 amino acids, cysteine to phenylalanine. Only the CDR3 part of the read is kept: 39 bases, read in frame from the first base. V gives up 5 bases and J gives up 1 base, and the segment between their germline ends measures 8 bases. This specimen's time point label, interpreted: pretreatment tumor sample. A cohort of around 28 patients with locally advanced or metastatic urothelial carcinoma, treated at Memorial Sloan Kettering on a trial protocol, was included. Every piece of tumor tissue used for sequencing was obtained before atezolizumab dosing. The Qiagen DNeasy Blood extraction kit was used to purify genomic DNA from total PBMCs and tumor samples. About this clone itself: Its antigen is still unknown. One base away there is no much larger clone; base qualities are not given.

Each PCR received spiked-in synthetic TCR analog templates so that absolute template abundance could be estimated from read counts. For FFPE tumors, housekeeping genes were amplified and quantified so that usable DNA could be estimated and T cell fraction could be computed. The immunoSEQ assay used bias-controlled V and J gene primers to amplify TCRbeta CDR3 regions from genomic DNA. Sequencing of rearranged TCRbeta segments was performed at approximately 20X coverage. Regarding the original processing steps: Sequencing errors were corrected by clustering and CDR3s were annotated against IMGT to assign V, D and J genes. Only productive TCRbeta rearrangements were used in downstream analyses, excluding out-of-frame or stop-codon sequences. Clonality was calculated as one minus the Shannon entropy normalized by the log of the number of unique productive sequences. Fisher's exact test with Benjamini-Hochberg correction, using a cutoff of adjusted p below 0.01, was how clones that differed between time points or between blood and tumor were identified. Sourced from immuneACCESS, this table was stored by TCRdb with only in-frame sequences that have V and J called. A share of the clones is absent; for the studies checked, an unresolved V gene accounts for under half, and the remainder has no known explanation. Clonal size and the V and J genes are those of that table, whereas D and trimming came from the DNA. The sample has about 35,000 clones on record, more than 35% of them singletons. The top ten constitute 8% to 9.5% of the sample.

Recombination joined TRBV19 with TRBJ1-1; matching of 6 bases hints at TRBD1 as the D gene. The receptor was isolated from a man in his 60s with urothelial cancer. Sample: tumor tissue, taken before atezolizumab (anti-PD-L1) treatment. The DNA is as follows: TGTGCCAGTAGTGGGACAACGAACACTGAAGCTTTCTTT. Its translation is CASSGTTNTEAFF.